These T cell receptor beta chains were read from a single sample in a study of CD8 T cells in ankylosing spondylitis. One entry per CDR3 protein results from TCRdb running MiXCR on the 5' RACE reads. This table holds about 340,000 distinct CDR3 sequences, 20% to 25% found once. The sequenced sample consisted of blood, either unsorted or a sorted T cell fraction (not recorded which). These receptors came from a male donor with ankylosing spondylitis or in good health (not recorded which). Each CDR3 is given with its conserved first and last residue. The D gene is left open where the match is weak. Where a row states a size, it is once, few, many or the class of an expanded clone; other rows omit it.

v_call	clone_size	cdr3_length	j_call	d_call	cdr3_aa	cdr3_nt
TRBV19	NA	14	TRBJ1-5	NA	CASSIGGEDQPQHF	TGTGCCAGTAGTATAGGGGGCGAGGATCAGCCCCAGCATTTT
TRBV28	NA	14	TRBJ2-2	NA	CASRDSRGTGELFF	TGTGCCAGCAGGGACTCACGGGGCACCGGGGAGCTGTTTTTT
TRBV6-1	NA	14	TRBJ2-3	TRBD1	CASRVTGGGDTQYF	TGTGCCAGCAGGGTAACAGGGGGCGGAGATACGCAGTATTTT
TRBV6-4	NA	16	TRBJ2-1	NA	CASSKRGGAGGNEQFF	TGTGCCAGCAGCAAACGTGGGGGGGCCGGGGGGAATGAGCAGTTCTTC
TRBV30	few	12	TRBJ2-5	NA	CAWSVLSETQYF	TGTGCCTGGAGTGTACTGTCAGAGACCCAGTACTTC
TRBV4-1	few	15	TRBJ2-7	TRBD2	CASSPLTGGAYEQYF	TGCGCCAGCAGCCCCCTGACGGGGGGGGCCTACGAGCAGTACTTC
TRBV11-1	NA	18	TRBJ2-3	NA	CASSLAGDSWSPKDTQYF	TGTGCCAGCAGCTTAGCCGGTGATAGCTGGTCCCCCAAAGATACGCAGTATTTT
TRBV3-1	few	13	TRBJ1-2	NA	CASSPTGTGGYTF	TGTGCCAGCAGCCCTACAGGGACCGGTGGCTACACCTTC
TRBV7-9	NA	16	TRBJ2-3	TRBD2	CASSRTSGGAPDTQYF	TGTGCCAGCAGCAGGACTAGCGGGGGGGCCCCAGATACGCAGTATTTT
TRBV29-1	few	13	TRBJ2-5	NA	CSVEQTPQETQYF	TGCAGCGTTGAGCAGACTCCCCAAGAGACCCAGTACTTC
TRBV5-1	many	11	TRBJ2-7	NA	CANTRTYEQYF	TGCGCCAACACTAGGACCTACGAGCAGTACTTC
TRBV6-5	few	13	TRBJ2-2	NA	CASSFEPFGELFF	TGTGCCAGCAGTTTCGAACCTTTCGGGGAGCTGTTTTTT
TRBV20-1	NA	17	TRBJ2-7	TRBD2	CSAREEASGGYSYEQYF	TGCAGTGCTAGAGAAGAGGCTAGCGGGGGTTACTCCTACGAGCAGTACTTC
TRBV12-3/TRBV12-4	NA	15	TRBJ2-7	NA	CASSLVGGQPPEQYF	TGTGCCAGCAGTTTGGTGGGGGGGCAGCCCCCCGAGCAGTACTTC
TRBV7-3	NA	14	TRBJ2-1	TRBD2	CASSPGGLADEQFF	TGTGCCAGCAGCCCCGGGGGACTAGCGGATGAGCAGTTCTTC
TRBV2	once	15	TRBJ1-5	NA	CASSEDLGVNQPQHF	TGTGCCAGCAGTGAGGACTTGGGAGTAAATCAGCCCCAGCATTTT
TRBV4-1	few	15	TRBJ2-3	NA	CASSQESRSTDTQYF	TGCGCCAGCAGCCAAGAGTCCAGATCCACAGATACGCAGTATTTT
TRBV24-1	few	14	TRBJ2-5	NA	CATSDYREGETQYF	TGTGCCACCAGTGATTACAGGGAAGGGGAGACCCAGTACTTC
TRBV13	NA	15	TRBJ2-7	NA	CASSGNSGLRYEQYF	TGTGCCAGCAGCGGGAACTCGGGACTCCGGTACGAGCAGTACTTC
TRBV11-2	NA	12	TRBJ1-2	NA	CASSPLGAAYTF	TGTGCCAGCAGCCCCCTCGGGGCAGCCTACACCTTC
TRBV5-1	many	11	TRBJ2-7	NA	CASSFTGEQYF	TGTGCCAGCAGTTTTACCGGAGAGCAGTACTTC
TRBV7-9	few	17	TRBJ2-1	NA	CASSPKSHRVSYNEQFF	TGTGCCAGCAGCCCGAAATCCCACAGGGTTTCCTACAATGAGCAGTTCTTC
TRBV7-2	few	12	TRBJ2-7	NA	CASRADSYEQYF	TGTGCCAGCAGAGCGGACAGCTACGAGCAGTACTTC
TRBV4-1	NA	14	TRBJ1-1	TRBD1	CASSQQGARTEAFF	TGCGCCAGCAGCCAACAGGGGGCGAGGACTGAAGCTTTCTTT
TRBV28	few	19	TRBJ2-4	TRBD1	CASSVDPGQGGIAKNIQYF	TGTGCCAGCAGTGTCGACCCGGGACAGGGGGGGATAGCCAAAAACATTCAGTACTTC
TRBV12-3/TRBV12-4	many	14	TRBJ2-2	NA	CASSNSVNTGELFF	TGTGCCAGCAGCAATTCAGTTAACACCGGGGAGCTGTTTTTT
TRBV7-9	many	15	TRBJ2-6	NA	CASSLVGSGANVLTF	TGTGCCAGCAGCTTAGTTGGCTCTGGGGCCAACGTCCTGACTTTC
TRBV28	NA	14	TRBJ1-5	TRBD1	CASSKDRASQPQHF	TGTGCCAGCAGCAAGGACAGGGCGAGTCAGCCCCAGCATTTT
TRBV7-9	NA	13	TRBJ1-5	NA	CASSSGNNQPQHF	TGTGCCAGCAGCTCGGGGAACAATCAGCCCCAGCATTTT
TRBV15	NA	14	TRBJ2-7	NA	CATREQESSYEQYF	TGTGCCACCAGGGAACAGGAGAGCTCCTACGAGCAGTACTTC
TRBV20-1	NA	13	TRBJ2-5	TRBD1	CSARGRGWETQYF	TGCAGTGCTAGAGGCAGGGGGTGGGAGACCCAGTACTTC